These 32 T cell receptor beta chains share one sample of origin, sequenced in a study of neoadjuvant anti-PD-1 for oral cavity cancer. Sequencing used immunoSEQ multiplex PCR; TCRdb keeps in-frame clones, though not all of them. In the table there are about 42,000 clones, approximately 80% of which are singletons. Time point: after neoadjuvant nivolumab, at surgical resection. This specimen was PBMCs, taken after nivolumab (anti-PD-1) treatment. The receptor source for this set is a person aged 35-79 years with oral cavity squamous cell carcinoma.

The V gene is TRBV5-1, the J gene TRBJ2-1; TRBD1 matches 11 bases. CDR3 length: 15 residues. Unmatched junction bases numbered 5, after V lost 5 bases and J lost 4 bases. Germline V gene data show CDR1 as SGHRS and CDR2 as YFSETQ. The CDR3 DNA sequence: TGCGCCAGCAGGCCGGGACAGGGGGTTTACAATGAGCAGTTCTTC. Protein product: CASRPGQGVYNEQFF.

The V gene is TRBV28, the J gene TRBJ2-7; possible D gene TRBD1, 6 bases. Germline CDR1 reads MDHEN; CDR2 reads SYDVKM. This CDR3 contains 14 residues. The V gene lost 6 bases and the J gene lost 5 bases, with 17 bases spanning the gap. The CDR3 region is CASRTGELRDEQYF. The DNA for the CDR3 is TGTGCCAGCAGGACAGGAGAATTAAGGGACGAGCAGTACTTC.

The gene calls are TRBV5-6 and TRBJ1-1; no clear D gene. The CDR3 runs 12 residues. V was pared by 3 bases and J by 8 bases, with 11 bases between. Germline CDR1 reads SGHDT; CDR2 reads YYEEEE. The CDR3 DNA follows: TGTGCCAGCAGCTCCCATAGAGGAGAAGCTTTCTTT. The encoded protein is CASSSHRGEAFF.

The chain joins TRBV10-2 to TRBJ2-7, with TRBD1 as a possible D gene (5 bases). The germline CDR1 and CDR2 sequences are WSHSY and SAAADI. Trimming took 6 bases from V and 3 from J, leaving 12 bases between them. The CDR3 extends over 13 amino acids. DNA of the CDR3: TGCGCCAGCAGCAGACAGACCAACTACGAGCAGTACTTC. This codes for CASSRQTNYEQYF.

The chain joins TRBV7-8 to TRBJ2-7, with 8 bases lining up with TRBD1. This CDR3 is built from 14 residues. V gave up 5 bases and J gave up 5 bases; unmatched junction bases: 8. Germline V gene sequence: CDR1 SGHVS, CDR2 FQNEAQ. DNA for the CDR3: TGTGCCAGCAGCCCAGGGACAGGATCAAACGAGCAGTACTTC. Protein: CASSPGTGSNEQYF.

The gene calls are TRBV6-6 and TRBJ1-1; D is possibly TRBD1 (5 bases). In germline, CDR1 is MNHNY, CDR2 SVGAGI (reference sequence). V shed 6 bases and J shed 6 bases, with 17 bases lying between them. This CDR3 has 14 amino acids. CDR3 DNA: TGTGCCAGCAGCTTCGGGGGGTTCGGTGCTGAAGCTTTCTTT. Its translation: CASSFGGFGAEAFF.

As DNA, the CDR3 is TGTGCCAGCAGCTTGGCAGACCCACGAATCAGGACAGGGACCTATGGCTACACCTTC. It is translated as CASSLADPRIRTGTYGYTF. The chain has TRBV5-4 and TRBJ1-2; 8 nucleotides match TRBD1. The junction had 17 bases not matched to a gene; V was cut back by 0 bases and J by 4 bases. Germline loops: CDR1 SGHNT, CDR2 YYREEE (reference sequence). CDR3 length: 19 amino acids.

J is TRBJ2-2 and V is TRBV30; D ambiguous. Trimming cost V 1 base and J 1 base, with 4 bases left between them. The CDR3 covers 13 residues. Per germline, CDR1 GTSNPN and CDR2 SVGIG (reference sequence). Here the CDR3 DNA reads TGTGCCTGGAGTGGGGGGAACACCGGGGAGCTGTTTTTT. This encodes CAWSGGNTGELFF. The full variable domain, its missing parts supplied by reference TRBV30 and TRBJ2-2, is SQTIHQWPATLVQPVGSPLSLECTVEGTSNPNLYWYRQAAGRGLQLLFYSVGIGQISSEVPQNLSASRPQDRQFILSSKKLLLSDSGFYLCAWSGGNTGELFFGEGSRLTVL.

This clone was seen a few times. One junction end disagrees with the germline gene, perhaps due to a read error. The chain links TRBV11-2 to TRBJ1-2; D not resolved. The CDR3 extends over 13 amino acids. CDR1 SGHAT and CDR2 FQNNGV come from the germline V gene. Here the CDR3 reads CASSLGAGDRHTF. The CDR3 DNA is TGTGCCAGCAGCTTAGGGGCCGGGGATCGGCACACTTTC.

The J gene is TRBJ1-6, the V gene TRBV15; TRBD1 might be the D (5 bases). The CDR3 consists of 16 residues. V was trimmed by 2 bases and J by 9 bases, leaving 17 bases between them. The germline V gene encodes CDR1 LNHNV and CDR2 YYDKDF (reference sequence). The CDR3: CATSRLNPSGGSPLHF. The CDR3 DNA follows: TGTGCCACCAGCAGATTAAACCCCTCGGGGGGTTCACCCCTCCACTTT.

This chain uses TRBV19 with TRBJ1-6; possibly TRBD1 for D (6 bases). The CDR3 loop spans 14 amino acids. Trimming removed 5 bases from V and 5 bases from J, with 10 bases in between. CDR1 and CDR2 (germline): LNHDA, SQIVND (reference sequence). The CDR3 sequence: CASSSQGNNSPLHF. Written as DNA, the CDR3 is TGTGCCAGTAGTTCGCAGGGGAATAATTCACCCCTCCACTTT.

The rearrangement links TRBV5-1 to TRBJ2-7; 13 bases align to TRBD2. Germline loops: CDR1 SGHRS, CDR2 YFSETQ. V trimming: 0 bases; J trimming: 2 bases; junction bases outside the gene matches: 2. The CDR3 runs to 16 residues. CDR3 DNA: TGCGCCAGCAGCTTGGCACTAGCGGGAGGGGCCTACGAGCAGTACTTC. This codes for CASSLALAGGAYEQYF.

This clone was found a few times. The CDR3 loop reads CASSLQGNGYTF. CDR3 DNA: TGTGCCAGCAGCTTACAGGGGAATGGCTACACCTTC. The J gene is TRBJ1-2, the V gene TRBV11-2; TRBD1 is a possible D gene (6 bases). V lost 2 bases and J 6 bases, leaving 7 bases between the germline ends. The CDR3 length is 12 residues. Germline V lookup: CDR1 SGHAT, CDR2 FQNNGV. The full variable domain, rest sourced from reference TRBV11-2 and TRBJ1-2, is EAGVAQSPRYKIIEKRQSVAFWCNPISGHATLYWYQQILGQGPKLLIQFQNNGVVDDSQLPKDRFSAERLKGVDSTLKIQPAKLEDSAVYLCASSLQGNGYTFGSGTRLTVV.

The CDR3 region is CAAGSNYGYTF. CDR3 DNA: TGTGCAGCGGGTTCTAACTATGGCTACACCTTC. The V gene is TRBV30, the J gene TRBJ1-2; D not resolved. The germline gives CDR1 GTSNPN, CDR2 SVGIG (reference sequence). The CDR3 totals 11 residues. Using reference TRBV30 and TRBJ1-2 for the parts outside the CDR3, the full variable domain is SQTIHQWPATLVQPVGSPLSLECTVEGTSNPNLYWYRQAAGRGLQLLFYSVGIGQISSEVPQNLSASRPQDRQFILSSKKLLLSDSGFYLCAAGSNYGYTFGSGTRLTVV.

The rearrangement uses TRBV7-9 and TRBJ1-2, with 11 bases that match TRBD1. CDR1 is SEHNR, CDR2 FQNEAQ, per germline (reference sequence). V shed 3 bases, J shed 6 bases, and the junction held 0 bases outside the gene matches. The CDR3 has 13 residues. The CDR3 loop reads CASSLGQGDGYTF. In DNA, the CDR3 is TGTGCCAGCAGCTTGGGACAGGGGGATGGCTACACCTTC.

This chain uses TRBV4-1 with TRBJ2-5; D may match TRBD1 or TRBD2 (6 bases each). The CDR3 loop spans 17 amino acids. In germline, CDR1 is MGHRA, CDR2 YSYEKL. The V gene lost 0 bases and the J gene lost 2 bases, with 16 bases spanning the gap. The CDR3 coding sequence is TGCGCCAGCAGCCAAGAGGGGGCGGGTAGCGGACAAGAGACCCAGTACTTC. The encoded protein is CASSQEGAGSGQETQYF.

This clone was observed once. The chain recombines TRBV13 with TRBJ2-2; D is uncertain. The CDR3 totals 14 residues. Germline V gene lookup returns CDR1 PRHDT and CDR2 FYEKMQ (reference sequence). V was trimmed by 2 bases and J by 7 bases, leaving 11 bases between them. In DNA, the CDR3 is TGTGCCAGCAGCTTACGGATATTGAACGGGGAGCTGTTTTTT. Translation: CASSLRILNGELFF.

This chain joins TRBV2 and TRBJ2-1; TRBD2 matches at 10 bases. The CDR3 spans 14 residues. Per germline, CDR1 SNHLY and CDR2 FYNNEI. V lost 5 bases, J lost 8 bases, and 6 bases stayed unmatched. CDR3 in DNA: TGTGCCAGCAGTCTAAATCTAGCGGGGGATGAGCAGTTCTTC. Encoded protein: CASSLNLAGDEQFF.

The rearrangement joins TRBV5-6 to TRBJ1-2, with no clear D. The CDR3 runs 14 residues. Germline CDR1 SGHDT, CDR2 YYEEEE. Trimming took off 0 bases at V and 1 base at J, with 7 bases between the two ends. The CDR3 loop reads CASSLGPGNYGYTF. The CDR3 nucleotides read TGTGCCAGCAGCTTGGGGCCGGGTAACTATGGCTACACCTTC.

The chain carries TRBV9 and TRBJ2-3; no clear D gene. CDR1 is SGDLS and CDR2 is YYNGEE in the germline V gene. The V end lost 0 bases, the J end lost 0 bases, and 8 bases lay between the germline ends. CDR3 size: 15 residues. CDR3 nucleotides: TGTGCCAGCAGCGTAGGGTTCCCTAGCACAGATACGCAGTATTTT. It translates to CASSVGFPSTDTQYF.

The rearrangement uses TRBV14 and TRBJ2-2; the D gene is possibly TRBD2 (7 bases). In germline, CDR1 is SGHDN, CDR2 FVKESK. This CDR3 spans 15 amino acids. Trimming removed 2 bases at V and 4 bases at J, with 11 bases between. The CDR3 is CASSQQGRATGELFF. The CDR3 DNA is TGTGCCAGCAGCCAACAGGGGAGGGCCACCGGGGAGCTGTTTTTT.

The chain's CDR3 is CASSSGLERSRLFF. The DNA of the CDR3 is TGTGCCAGCTCAAGCGGACTAGAAAGGTCTAGGCTGTTTTTT. This chain connects TRBV18 to TRBJ2-2; TRBD2 aligns across 7 bases. Trimming took 5 bases from V and 13 from J; bases not matched to a gene: 13. This CDR3 has 14 residues. Germline CDR1 and CDR2: KGHSH and LQKENI.

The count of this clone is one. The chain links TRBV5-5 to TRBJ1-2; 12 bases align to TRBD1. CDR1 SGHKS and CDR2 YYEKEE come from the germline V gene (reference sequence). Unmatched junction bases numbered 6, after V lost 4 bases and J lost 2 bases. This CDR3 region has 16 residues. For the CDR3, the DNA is TGTGCCAGCAGCCGGACCGGGACAGGGGGCAACTATGGCTACACCTTC. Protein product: CASSRTGTGGNYGYTF.

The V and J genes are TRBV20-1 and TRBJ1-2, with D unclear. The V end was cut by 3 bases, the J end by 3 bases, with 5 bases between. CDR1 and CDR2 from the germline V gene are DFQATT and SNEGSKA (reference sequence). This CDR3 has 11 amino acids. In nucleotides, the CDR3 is TGCAGTGCTAGCGATGACTATGGCTACACCTTC. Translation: CSASDDYGYTF.

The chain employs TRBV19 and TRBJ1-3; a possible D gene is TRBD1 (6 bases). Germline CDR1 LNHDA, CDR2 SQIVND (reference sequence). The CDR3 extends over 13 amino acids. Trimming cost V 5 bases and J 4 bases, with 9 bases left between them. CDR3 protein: CASSRTAGNTIYF. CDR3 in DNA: TGTGCCAGTAGTCGGACAGCGGGAAACACCATATATTTT. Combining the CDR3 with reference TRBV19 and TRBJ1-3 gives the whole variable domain DGGITQSPKYLFRKEGQNVTLSCEQNLNHDAMYWYRQDPGQGLRLIYYSQIVNDFQKGDIAEGYSVSREKKESFPLTVTSAQKNPTAFYLCASSRTAGNTIYFGEGSWLTVV.

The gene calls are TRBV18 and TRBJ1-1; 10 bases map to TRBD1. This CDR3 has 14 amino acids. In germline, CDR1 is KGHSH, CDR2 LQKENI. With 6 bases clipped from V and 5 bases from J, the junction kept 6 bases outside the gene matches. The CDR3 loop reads CASSSTGGKTEAFF. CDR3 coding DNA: TGTGCCAGCTCCTCGACAGGGGGCAAAACTGAAGCTTTCTTT.

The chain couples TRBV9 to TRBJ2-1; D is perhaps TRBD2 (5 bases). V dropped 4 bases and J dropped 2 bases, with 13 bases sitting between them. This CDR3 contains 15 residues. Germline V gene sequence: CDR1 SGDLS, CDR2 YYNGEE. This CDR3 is CASSSLAGTYNEQFF. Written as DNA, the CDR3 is TGTGCCAGCAGCTCCCTGGCGGGTACCTACAATGAGCAGTTCTTC.

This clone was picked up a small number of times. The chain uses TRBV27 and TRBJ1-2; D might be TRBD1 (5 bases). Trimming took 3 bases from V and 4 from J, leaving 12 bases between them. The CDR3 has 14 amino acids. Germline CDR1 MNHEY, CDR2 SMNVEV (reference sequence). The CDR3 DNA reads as TGTGCCAGCAGTTTGAGGGGTACTATCTATGGCTACACCTTC. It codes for CASSLRGTIYGYTF.

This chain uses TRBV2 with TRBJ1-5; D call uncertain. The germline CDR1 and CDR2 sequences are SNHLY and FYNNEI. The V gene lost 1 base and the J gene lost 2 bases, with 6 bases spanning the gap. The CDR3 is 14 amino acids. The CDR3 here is CASSEGAGNQPQHF. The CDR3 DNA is TGTGCCAGCAGTGAAGGGGCAGGCAATCAGCCCCAGCATTTT.

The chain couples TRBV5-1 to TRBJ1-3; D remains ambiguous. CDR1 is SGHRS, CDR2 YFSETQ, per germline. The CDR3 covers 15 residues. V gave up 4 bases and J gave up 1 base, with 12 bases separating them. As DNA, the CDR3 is TGCGCCAGCAGCCCATCGTACGGGTCTGGAAACACCATATATTTT. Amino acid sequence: CASSPSYGSGNTIYF.

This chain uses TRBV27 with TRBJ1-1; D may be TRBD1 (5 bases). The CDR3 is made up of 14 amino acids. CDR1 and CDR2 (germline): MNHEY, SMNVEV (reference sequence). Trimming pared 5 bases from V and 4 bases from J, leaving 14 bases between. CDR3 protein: CASSTRDGGTEAFF. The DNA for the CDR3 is TGTGCCAGCAGTACCCGAGACGGGGGCACTGAAGCTTTCTTT.

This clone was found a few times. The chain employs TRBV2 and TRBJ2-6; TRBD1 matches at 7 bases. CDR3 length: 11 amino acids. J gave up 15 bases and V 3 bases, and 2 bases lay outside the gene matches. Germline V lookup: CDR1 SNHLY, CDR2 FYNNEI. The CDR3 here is CASSERGPLTF. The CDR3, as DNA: TGTGCCAGCAGTGAGAGGGGGCCCCTGACTTTC.